The clone carrying this TCR beta chain was counted a few times. Investigators profiled TCR beta VDJ and CDR3 from genomic DNA template. MiXCR was run by TCRdb on the reads, yielding one entry per CDR3 protein. The data contain about 180,000 distinct CDR3 sequences, approximately 45% of them singletons. This CDR3 comprises 11 residues. Trimming cost V 3 bases and J 6 bases, with 2 bases left between them. Germline assignment: CDR1 SNHLY and CDR2 FYNNEI. This record comes from a study of CD8+CD57+ T cells in acquired aplastic anemia. The TCR originated in a human donor in good health. This chain joins TRBV2 and TRBJ2-2; D is unresolved. Material for sequencing was sorted CD4+, CD8+, or CD8+CD57+ T cells (not recorded which) from PBMCs. The CDR3 nucleotides read TGTGCCAGCAGTGAGTCCGGGGAGCTGTTTTTT. Translation: CASSESGELFF.